Below, 3 T cell receptor beta chains from the same sample are listed, as sequenced in a study of CXCR3-negative and CXCR3-positive naive CD8 T cells. It was by 5' RACE with UMI labels that the TRB cDNA libraries were prepared. TCRdb derives one entry per CDR3 protein from the 5' RACE reads, leaving out DNA. This sample's clone table lists about 62,000 distinct CDR3 sequences. Sequenced: naive CXCR3- CD8+ T cells from blood. Specified subset: CD45RO-CCR7+CD27+CD95- naive CD8+ T cells lacking CXCR3 (TNR3-). The receptors stem from a human donor in good health. Some clones in this sample may be carry-over from other donors' samples.

This chain uses TRBV5-1 with TRBJ2-7; there is no DNA to check the TCRdb D call of TRBD2. The CDR3 extends over 16 amino acids. Germline loops: CDR1 SGHRS, CDR2 YFSETQ. This CDR3 reads CASSLTLAEVSYEQYF.

This clonotype is labeled medium-sized based on frequency. This chain connects TRBV6-2 or TRBV6-3 to TRBJ2-1. Looked up from germline, CDR1 is MNHEY and CDR2 is SVGEGT. This CDR3 region has 15 residues. CDR3 sequence reads: CASFQRVGLYNEQFF.

This sequence joins TRBV12-3 or TRBV12-4 and TRBJ2-7; TCRdb designates TRBD1, a call that cannot be tested without DNA. The CDR3 is made up of 15 amino acids. The CDR3 region is CASRTKGTGADEQYF.